Detailed here is one T cell receptor (beta chain). The entry originates in a study of blood T cell repertoires in COVID-19. The CDR3 loop spans 18 amino acids. The trim removed 2 bases at V and 1 base at J, leaving 9 bases unmatched. CDR1 is MNHEY, CDR2 SVGEGT, per germline. Original processing methods: Nucleated cell number was recorded as an estimate derived from reference gene primer amplification. Sequencing was performed with immunoSEQ multiplex PCR; in TCRdb, only in-frame clones are kept and a portion is missing. From that table come the V and J calls and clone size; the DNA was used to work out D and trimming. Here the sample spans tens of thousands of clones, 70% to 85% being singletons.

The rearrangement joins TRBV6-2 or TRBV6-3 to TRBJ2-3; 10 bases fit TRBD2. The TCR originated in a man between 60 and 70 years old with acute or convalescent COVID-19. Input material: peripheral blood. The CDR3, as DNA: TGTGCCAGCAGTTACGGGGCCGGGACTAGCGCCGGCACAGATACGCAGTATTTT. Amino acid sequence: CASSYGAGTSAGTDTQYF.